These T cell receptor beta chains were read from a single sample in a study of blood T cells in healthy people across ages. TCRdb redid the calling of the 5' RACE reads with MiXCR, one entry per CDR3 protein. The sample consists of roughly 800,000 distinct CDR3 sequences, about 55% of them appearing once. The sample comprised blood. All receptors come from a man of 80 years or more in good health. CDR3s include the opening cysteine and the closing phenylalanine or tryptophan. The D gene is left open where the match is weak. Expanded clones get a size class; other rows say once, few or many, or leave the size out.

CDR3 protein: CASSLNQQAYQPQHF
CDR3 DNA: TGTGCCAGCAGCCTAAACCAACAGGCCTATCAGCCCCAGCATTTT
D gene: NA
clone size: NA
J gene: TRBJ1-5
V gene: TRBV4-2

CDR3 protein: CSAITWVDSTNEKLFF
CDR3 DNA: TGCAGTGCTATCACCTGGGTGGATTCAACTAATGAAAAACTGTTTTTT
D gene: NA
clone size: NA
J gene: TRBJ1-4
V gene: TRBV20-1

CDR3 protein: CASSFGQDNIQYF
CDR3 DNA: TGTGCCAGCAGCTTCGGACAGGATAACATTCAGTACTTC
D gene: TRBD1
clone size: NA
J gene: TRBJ2-4
V gene: TRBV7-2

CDR3 protein: CASSLLTSGNTDTQYF
CDR3 DNA: TGTGCCAGCAGCCTCTTGACTAGCGGGAACACAGATACGCAGTATTTT
D gene: TRBD2
clone size: NA
J gene: TRBJ2-3
V gene: TRBV7-9

CDR3 protein: CASSQGQGVSSYEQYF
CDR3 DNA: TGTGCCAGCAGCCAAGGACAGGGGGTGTCCTCCTACGAGCAGTACTTC
D gene: TRBD1
clone size: few
J gene: TRBJ2-7
V gene: TRBV3-1

CDR3 protein: CASSPLSTDTQYF
CDR3 DNA: TGTGCCAGCTCACCCTTAAGCACAGATACGCAGTATTTT
D gene: NA
clone size: NA
J gene: TRBJ2-3
V gene: TRBV18

CDR3 protein: CASSQGRGYEQYF
CDR3 DNA: TGTGCCAGCAGCCAAGGTAGAGGGTACGAGCAGTACTTC
D gene: NA
clone size: few
J gene: TRBJ2-7
V gene: TRBV3-1

CDR3 protein: CASALRGLYNEQFF
CDR3 DNA: TGTGCTAGTGCCCTGAGGGGGTTATACAATGAGCAGTTCTTC
D gene: NA
clone size: NA
J gene: TRBJ2-1
V gene: TRBV12-5

CDR3 protein: CASSLAGGPSYNGQFF
CDR3 DNA: TGTGCCAGCAGTCTAGCGGGAGGGCCTTCCTACAATGGGCAGTTCTTC
D gene: TRBD2
clone size: NA
J gene: TRBJ2-1
V gene: TRBV27

CDR3 protein: CASSLDAGGPDTQYF
CDR3 DNA: TGCGCCAGCAGCTTGGACGCGGGAGGGCCAGATACGCAGTATTTT
D gene: TRBD2
clone size: NA
J gene: TRBJ2-3
V gene: TRBV5-1

CDR3 protein: CSVPVGTSYEQYF
CDR3 DNA: TGCAGTGTTCCTGTAGGGACTAGCTACGAGCAGTACTTC
D gene: TRBD2
clone size: NA
J gene: TRBJ2-7
V gene: TRBV20-1

CDR3 protein: CASSNGPSGRAEDTQYF
CDR3 DNA: TGTGCCAGCAGCAATGGCCCTAGCGGGAGGGCCGAAGATACGCAGTATTTT
D gene: TRBD2
clone size: NA
J gene: TRBJ2-3
V gene: TRBV7-9

CDR3 protein: CASSRMTGRTDTQYF
CDR3 DNA: TGCGCCAGCAGCCGGATGACAGGGCGGACAGATACGCAGTATTTT
D gene: TRBD1
clone size: once
J gene: TRBJ2-3
V gene: TRBV5-1

CDR3 protein: CASHRQLNYGYTF
CDR3 DNA: TGTGCCAGCCACCGACAGTTGAACTATGGCTACACCTTC
D gene: NA
clone size: NA
J gene: TRBJ1-2
V gene: TRBV2

CDR3 protein: CSVDPSGQETQYF
CDR3 DNA: TGCAGCGTTGACCCCAGCGGCCAAGAGACCCAGTACTTC
D gene: NA
clone size: NA
J gene: TRBJ2-5
V gene: TRBV29-1

CDR3 protein: CASSGNMDNKQYF
CDR3 DNA: TGTGCCAGCAGTGGCAACATGGACAACAAGCAGTACTTC
D gene: NA
clone size: NA
J gene: TRBJ2-7
V gene: TRBV2

CDR3 protein: CASSLLTSDTQYF
CDR3 DNA: TGTGCCAGCAGCTTACTGACCTCAGATACGCAGTATTTT
D gene: NA
clone size: few
J gene: TRBJ2-3
V gene: TRBV7-3

CDR3 protein: CTSSHRNRTVGYYNEQFF
CDR3 DNA: TGCACCAGCAGCCATCGAAACAGGACTGTGGGGTACTACAATGAGCAGTTCTTC
D gene: NA
clone size: NA
J gene: TRBJ2-1
V gene: TRBV1

CDR3 protein: CASSLRKLAGVLYF
CDR3 DNA: TGTGCCAGCAGCTTAAGAAAACTAGCGGGAGTTTTGTACTTC
D gene: TRBD2
clone size: NA
J gene: TRBJ2-7
V gene: TRBV7-2

CDR3 protein: CSARDGASGNTGELFF
CDR3 DNA: TGCAGTGCTAGAGATGGGGCTAGCGGGAACACCGGGGAGCTGTTTTTT
D gene: TRBD2
clone size: once
J gene: TRBJ2-2
V gene: TRBV20-1

CDR3 protein: CASSLRVIQETQYF
CDR3 DNA: TGCGCCAGCAGCTTGAGAGTAATCCAAGAGACCCAGTACTTC
D gene: NA
clone size: few
J gene: TRBJ2-5
V gene: TRBV5-1

CDR3 protein: CASSLGDHRYAYF
CDR3 DNA: TGTGCCAGCAGTTTAGGGGATCACAGATACGCGTATTTT
D gene: NA
clone size: NA
J gene: TRBJ2-3
V gene: TRBV12-3/TRBV12-4

CDR3 protein: CTSSFPGLQETQYF
CDR3 DNA: TGTACCAGCAGTTTCCCGGGCCTCCAAGAGACCCAGTACTTC
D gene: NA
clone size: NA
J gene: TRBJ2-5
V gene: TRBV12-3/TRBV12-4

CDR3 protein: CASSLRTSGRALADTQYF
CDR3 DNA: TGTGCCAGCAGCCTTCGGACTAGCGGGAGGGCGTTAGCAGATACGCAGTATTTT
D gene: TRBD2
clone size: once
J gene: TRBJ2-3
V gene: TRBV3-1

CDR3 protein: CSALRTSGRDRYAYF
CDR3 DNA: TGCAGTGCCCTTCGGACTAGCGGGAGGGACAGATACGCGTATTTT
D gene: TRBD2
clone size: few
J gene: TRBJ2-3
V gene: TRBV20-1

CDR3 protein: CASSGTGAATQYF
CDR3 DNA: TGTGCCAGCAGTGGGACAGGGGCGGCGACCCAGTACTTC
D gene: TRBD1
clone size: NA
J gene: TRBJ2-5
V gene: TRBV12-3/TRBV12-4

CDR3 protein: CASSLPGGPEAFF
CDR3 DNA: TGTGCCAGCAGTCTCCCGGGGGGGCCCGAAGCTTTCTTT
D gene: NA
clone size: NA
J gene: TRBJ1-1
V gene: TRBV6-6

CDR3 protein: CSVTVMNTEAFF
CDR3 DNA: TGCAGCGTTACAGTTATGAACACTGAAGCTTTCTTT
D gene: NA
clone size: NA
J gene: TRBJ1-1
V gene: TRBV29-1

CDR3 protein: CASSNEVGEQYF
CDR3 DNA: TGTGCCAGCAGTAACGAAGTGGGGGAGCAGTACTTC
D gene: NA
clone size: NA
J gene: TRBJ2-7
V gene: TRBV6-6

CDR3 protein: CASSLSPAGNTEAFF
CDR3 DNA: TGTGCCAGCAGTTTATCGCCCGCGGGGAACACTGAAGCTTTCTTT
D gene: NA
clone size: few
J gene: TRBJ1-1
V gene: TRBV27

CDR3 protein: CASSYGAAPQETQYF
CDR3 DNA: TGTGCCAGCAGCTACGGGGCGGCCCCCCAAGAGACCCAGTACTTC
D gene: NA
clone size: NA
J gene: TRBJ2-5
V gene: TRBV7-9

CDR3 protein: CASSLGGDRERQYF
CDR3 DNA: TGTGCCAGCAGCTTAGGAGGGGACAGAGAGCGGCAGTACTTC
D gene: TRBD1
clone size: NA
J gene: TRBJ2-4
V gene: TRBV7-9

CDR3 protein: CASSAGTQGLEQYF
CDR3 DNA: TGCGCCAGCAGCGCCGGGACACAAGGGCTCGAGCAGTACTTC
D gene: NA
clone size: NA
J gene: TRBJ2-7
V gene: TRBV5-1

CDR3 protein: CASRSQFSNQPQHF
CDR3 DNA: TGTGCCAGCAGGTCCCAGTTTAGCAATCAGCCCCAGCATTTT
D gene: NA
clone size: once
J gene: TRBJ1-5
V gene: TRBV2

CDR3 protein: CASSEPGRAWYRYAYF
CDR3 DNA: TGCGCCAGCAGTGAGCCCGGGAGGGCCTGGTACAGATACGCGTATTTT
D gene: TRBD2
clone size: NA
J gene: TRBJ2-3
V gene: TRBV10-2

CDR3 protein: CSARDLEGGPYEQYF
CDR3 DNA: TGCAGTGCTAGAGATCTTGAGGGAGGCCCCTACGAGCAGTACTTC
D gene: NA
clone size: NA
J gene: TRBJ2-7
V gene: TRBV20-1

CDR3 protein: CASSSGTGRRYGYTF
CDR3 DNA: TGTGCCAGCAGCAGCGGGACAGGTCGTCGCTATGGCTACACCTTC
D gene: TRBD1
clone size: NA
J gene: TRBJ1-2
V gene: TRBV6-6

CDR3 protein: CAISVRGYNEQFF
CDR3 DNA: TGTGCCATCAGTGTTAGGGGCTACAATGAGCAGTTCTTC
D gene: NA
clone size: NA
J gene: TRBJ2-1
V gene: TRBV10-3

CDR3 protein: CASTHGTSGASSYEQYF
CDR3 DNA: TGTGCCAGCACCCACGGGACTAGCGGGGCGAGCTCCTACGAGCAGTACTTC
D gene: TRBD2
clone size: NA
J gene: TRBJ2-7
V gene: TRBV28

CDR3 protein: CASSETGGITNSPLHF
CDR3 DNA: TGTGCCAGCAGTGAAACAGGGGGTATTACTAATTCACCCCTCCACTTT
D gene: TRBD1
clone size: NA
J gene: TRBJ1-6
V gene: TRBV6-1

CDR3 protein: CASSWGGTRETQYF
CDR3 DNA: TGCGCCAGCAGCTGGGGCGGGACAAGAGAGACCCAGTACTTC
D gene: NA
clone size: NA
J gene: TRBJ2-5
V gene: TRBV5-1

CDR3 protein: CASSYSIWGVQNSGYTF
CDR3 DNA: TGTGCCAGCAGTTACTCGATCTGGGGGGTTCAGAATTCTGGCTACACCTTC
D gene: NA
clone size: NA
J gene: TRBJ1-2
V gene: TRBV6-5

CDR3 protein: CASGLGQPYQETQYF
CDR3 DNA: TGTGCTAGTGGTTTGGGGCAGCCCTACCAAGAGACCCAGTACTTC
D gene: NA
clone size: NA
J gene: TRBJ2-5
V gene: TRBV12-5